Below are 6 T cell receptor beta chains sequenced from a single sample in a study of T cell changes during pregnancy in multiple sclerosis. Clones were sequenced by immunoSEQ multiplex PCR, and TCRdb holds only the in-frame ones, with some missing. The sample records 40,000 or so clones, about 93% being singletons. The material sequenced was CD4+ T cells from peripheral blood mononuclear cells, taken in the third trimester of pregnancy. The receptors come from a female donor with multiple sclerosis, enrolled in a pregnancy study.

This clone is medium-sized (0.01 to 0.1%) within its sample. The chain has TRBV7-2 and TRBJ2-2; weak D call: TRBD2 (5 bases). The CDR3 sequence is 14 residues long. V was cut by 1 base and J by 2 bases, with 5 bases left in between. From germline, CDR1 is SGHTA and CDR2 FQGNSA. The CDR3 loop reads CASSLGTNTGELFF. CDR3 nucleotide sequence: TGTGCCAGCAGCTTAGGGACTAACACCGGGGAGCTGTTTTTT.

This chain connects TRBV10-3 to TRBJ2-7, with TRBD2 identical over 8 bases. CDR3 size: 14 residues. CDR1 is ENHRY, CDR2 SYGVKD, per germline. The ends lost 5 bases at V and 0 bases at J; junction bases unmatched: 3. The CDR3 DNA follows: TGTGCCATCAGTCCGGGGGGGAGCTCCTACGAGCAGTACTTC. Protein product: CAISPGGSSYEQYF.

For this clone: The sample contains more than one DNA sequence encoding this CDR3. The chain uses TRBV5-1 and TRBJ2-6; no clear D gene. The V and J ends lost 2 bases and 0 bases respectively, with 12 bases between them. Germline CDR1 and CDR2: SGHRS and YFSETQ. The CDR3 spans 17 residues. CDR3 DNA sequence: TGCGCCAGCAGCTTAGTTGCCCTGAGCTCTGGGGCCAACGTCCTGACTTTC. Encoded protein: CASSLVALSSGANVLTF.

The chain combines TRBV5-1 with TRBJ1-5, with D tentatively TRBD1 (5 bases). Germline-derived CDR1 and CDR2 are SGHRS and YFSETQ. Trimming pared 1 base from V and 4 bases from J, leaving 9 bases between. There are 14 residues in the CDR3. CDR3 residues: CASSLTGPNQPQHF. The CDR3 DNA follows: TGCGCCAGCAGCTTGACAGGCCCTAATCAGCCCCAGCATTTT.

This clone was picked up one time. The chain combines TRBV19 with TRBJ2-1, with 12 bases identical to TRBD2. The V and J ends lost 2 bases and 2 bases, in that order; junction bases with no gene match: 4. Germline V lookup: CDR1 LNHDA, CDR2 SQIVND (reference sequence). There are 17 residues in the CDR3. The CDR3 region is CASSILASGRAYNEQFF. Here the CDR3 DNA reads TGTGCCAGTAGTATACTGGCTAGCGGGAGGGCCTACAATGAGCAGTTCTTC.

This sequence joins TRBV9 and TRBJ1-1; 8 bases map to TRBD1. This CDR3 comprises 17 residues. Germline V gene data show CDR1 as SGDLS and CDR2 as YYNGEE. Losses at the gene ends were 0 bases for V and 1 base for J; bases not matched to a gene: 8. The CDR3 reads CASSVDPFDRGNTEAFF. DNA for the CDR3: TGTGCCAGCAGCGTAGACCCATTTGACAGGGGGAACACTGAAGCTTTCTTT.